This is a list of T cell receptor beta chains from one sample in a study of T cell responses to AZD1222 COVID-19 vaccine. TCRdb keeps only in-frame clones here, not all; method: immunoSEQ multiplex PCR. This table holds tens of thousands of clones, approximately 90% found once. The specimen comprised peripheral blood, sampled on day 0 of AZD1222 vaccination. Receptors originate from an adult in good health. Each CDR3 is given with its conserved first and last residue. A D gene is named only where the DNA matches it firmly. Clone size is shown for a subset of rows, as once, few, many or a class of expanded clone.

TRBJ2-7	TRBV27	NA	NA	CASSGTRASIAYEQYF	TGTGCCAGCAGTGGGACCAGGGCTTCGATCGCTTACGAGCAGTACTTC
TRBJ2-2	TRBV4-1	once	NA	CASSHLRALGLGTGELFF	TGCGCCAGCAGCCATCTTCGAGCCTTAGGGCTGGGAACCGGGGAGCTGTTTTTT
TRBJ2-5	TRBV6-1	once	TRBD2	CASSARLAGGIQETQYF	TGTGCCAGCAGTGCAAGACTAGCGGGGGGGATCCAAGAGACCCAGTACTTC
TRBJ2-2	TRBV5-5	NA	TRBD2	CASSAVAGDTGELFF	TGTGCCAGCAGCGCGGTAGCGGGAGACACCGGGGAGCTGTTTTTT
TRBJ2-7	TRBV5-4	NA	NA	CASSLARAREQYF	TGTGCCAGCAGCTTGGCACGGGCCCGGGAGCAGTACTTC
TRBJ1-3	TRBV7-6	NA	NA	CASSFGGSGNTIYF	TGTGCCAGCAGCTTCGGGGGCTCTGGAAACACCATATATTTT
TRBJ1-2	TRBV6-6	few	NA	CASSYGVAYGYTF	TGTGCCAGCAGTTACGGGGTGGCATATGGCTACACCTTC
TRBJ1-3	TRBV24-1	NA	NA	CATSDLVFSGNTIYF	TGTGCCACCAGTGATTTGGTTTTCTCTGGAAACACCATATATTTT
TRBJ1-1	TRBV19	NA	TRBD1	CASSAQTGGFNTEAFF	TGTGCCAGTAGTGCCCAGACAGGGGGATTCAACACTGAAGCTTTCTTT
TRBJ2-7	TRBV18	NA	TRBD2	CASSPSGSVSYEQYF	TGTGCCAGCTCACCAAGCGGGAGCGTATCCTACGAGCAGTACTTC
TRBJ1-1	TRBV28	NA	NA	CASTLWGRGTEAFF	TGTGCCAGCACTCTGTGGGGTAGGGGGACTGAAGCTTTCTTT
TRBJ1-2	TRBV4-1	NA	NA	CASSRKSSGIEGYTF	TGCGCCAGCAGCCGGAAGAGCTCAGGGATTGAAGGCTACACCTTC
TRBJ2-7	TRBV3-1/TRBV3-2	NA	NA	CASSQDLARSYEQYF	TGTGCCAGCAGCCAAGATCTAGCGAGATCCTACGAGCAGTACTTC
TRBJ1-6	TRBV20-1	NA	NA	CSASDRNSSPLHF	TGCAGTGCTAGTGACAGGAACAGTTCACCCCTCCACTTT
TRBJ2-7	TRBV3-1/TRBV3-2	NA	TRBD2	CASSQGTSGLIDPYEQYF	TGTGCCAGCAGCCAAGGGACTAGCGGACTAATTGATCCCTACGAGCAGTACTTC
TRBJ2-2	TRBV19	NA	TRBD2	CASTEWTSGGTGELFF	TGTGCCAGTACCGAGTGGACTAGCGGGGGCACCGGGGAGCTGTTTTTT
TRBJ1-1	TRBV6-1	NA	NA	CASSEVGVAEAFF	TGTGCCAGCAGTGAAGTGGGTGTCGCTGAAGCTTTCTTT
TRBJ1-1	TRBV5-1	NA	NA	CASSPSSQFMNTEAFF	TGCGCCAGCAGCCCCTCGAGTCAGTTCATGAACACTGAAGCTTTCTTT
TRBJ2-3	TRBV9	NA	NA	CASSLGGGTDTQYF	TGTGCCAGCAGCCTGGGTGGTGGCACAGATACGCAGTATTTT
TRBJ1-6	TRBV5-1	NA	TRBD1	CASSESGTGGSPLHF	TGCGCCAGCAGCGAATCCGGGACAGGGGGCTCACCCCTCCACTTT
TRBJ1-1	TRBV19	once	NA	CASKGRQNTEAFF	TGTGCCAGTAAGGGCAGACAGAACACTGAAGCTTTCTTT
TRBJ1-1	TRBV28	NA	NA	CASRPVRSGSTEAFF	TGTGCCAGCAGGCCGGTGCGTTCGGGTAGCACTGAAGCTTTCTTT
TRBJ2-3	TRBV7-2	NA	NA	CASSIGDARTDTQYF	TGTGCCAGCAGCATCGGGGACGCTCGCACAGATACGCAGTATTTT
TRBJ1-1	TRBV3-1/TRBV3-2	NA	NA	CASSQGTVVNTEAFF	TGTGCCAGCAGCCAAGGGACAGTAGTGAACACTGAAGCTTTCTTT
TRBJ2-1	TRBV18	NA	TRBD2	CASSPLGREGHNEQFF	TGTGCCAGCTCACCACTGGGGCGGGAGGGCCACAATGAGCAGTTCTTC
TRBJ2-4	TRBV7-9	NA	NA	CASSSRGGTSGAKNIQYF	TGTGCCAGCAGCTCGCGGGGCGGGACATCGGGAGCCAAAAACATTCAGTACTTC
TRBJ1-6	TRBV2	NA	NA	CASKSSYNSPLHF	TGTGCCAGCAAGAGCTCCTATAATTCACCCCTCCACTTT
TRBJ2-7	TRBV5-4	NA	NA	CASSSPGTNYEQYF	TGTGCCAGCAGCTCCCCGGGAACCAACTACGAGCAGTACTTC
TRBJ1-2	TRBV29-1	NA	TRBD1	CSVRDRVGYGYTF	TGCAGCGTCCGCGACAGGGTCGGCTATGGCTACACCTTC
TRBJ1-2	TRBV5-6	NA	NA	CASSESHRDYTF	TGTGCCAGCAGCGAATCTCACAGGGACTACACCTTC
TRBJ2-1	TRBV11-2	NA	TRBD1	CASSFSGGTSNEQFF	TGTGCCAGCAGCTTTTCAGGGGGCACAAGCAATGAGCAGTTCTTC
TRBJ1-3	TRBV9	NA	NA	CASSPHSLGTTSGNTIYF	TGTGCCAGCAGCCCCCACTCACTAGGGACAACCTCTGGAAACACCATATATTTT
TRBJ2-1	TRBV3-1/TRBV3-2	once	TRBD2	CASSQDWGGGIYEQFF	TGTGCCAGCAGCCAAGATTGGGGCGGGGGGATATATGAGCAGTTCTTC
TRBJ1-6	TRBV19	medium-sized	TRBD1	CASTTGGYNSPLHF	TGTGCCAGTACAACAGGGGGCTATAATTCACCCCTCCACTTT
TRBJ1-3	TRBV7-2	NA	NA	CASSLGRAGGSGNTIYF	TGTGCCAGCAGCTTAGGGCGGGCAGGTGGGTCCGGAAACACCATATATTTT
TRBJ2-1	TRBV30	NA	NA	CAWSQGGHNEQFF	TGTGCCTGGAGTCAAGGGGGGCACAATGAGCAGTTCTTC
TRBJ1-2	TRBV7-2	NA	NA	CASRPGINYGYTF	TGTGCCAGCAGGCCAGGGATTAACTATGGCTACACCTTC
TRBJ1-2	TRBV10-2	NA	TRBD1	CASIDRDYGYTF	TGCGCCAGCATCGACAGGGACTATGGCTACACCTTC
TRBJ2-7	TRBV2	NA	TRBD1	CASRLRTGAYEQYF	TGTGCCAGCAGACTTAGGACAGGGGCCTACGAGCAGTACTTC
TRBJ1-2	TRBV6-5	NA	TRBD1	CASTLGFGTVAGYTF	TGTGCCAGCACCCTAGGCTTTGGGACAGTGGCTGGCTACACCTTC
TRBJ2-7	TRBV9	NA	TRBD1	CASSVGDRSYMEQYF	TGTGCCAGCAGCGTAGGGGACAGAAGCTATATGGAGCAGTACTTC
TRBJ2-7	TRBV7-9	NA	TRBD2	CASSLDLAGDRYEQYF	TGTGCCAGCAGCTTAGATCTTGCGGGGGACCGTTACGAGCAGTACTTC
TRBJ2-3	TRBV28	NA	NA	CASSKTGTTGDTQYF	TGTGCCAGCAGCAAAACAGGGACGACGGGAGATACGCAGTATTTT